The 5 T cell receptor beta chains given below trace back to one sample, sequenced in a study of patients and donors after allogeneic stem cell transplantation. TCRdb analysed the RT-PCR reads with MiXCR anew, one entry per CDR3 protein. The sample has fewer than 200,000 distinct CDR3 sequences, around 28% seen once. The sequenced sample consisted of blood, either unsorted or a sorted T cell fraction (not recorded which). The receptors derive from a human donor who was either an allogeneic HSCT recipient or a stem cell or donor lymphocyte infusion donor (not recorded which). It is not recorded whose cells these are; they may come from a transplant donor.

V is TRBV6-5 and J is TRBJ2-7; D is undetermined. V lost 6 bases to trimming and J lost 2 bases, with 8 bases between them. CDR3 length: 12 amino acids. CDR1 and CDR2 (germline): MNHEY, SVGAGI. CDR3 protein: CASSIDTYEQYF. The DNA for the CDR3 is TGTGCCAGCAGCATCGACACCTACGAGCAGTACTTC.

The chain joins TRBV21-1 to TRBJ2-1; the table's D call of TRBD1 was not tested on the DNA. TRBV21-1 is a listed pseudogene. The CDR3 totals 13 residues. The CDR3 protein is CASSSPGRNEQFF. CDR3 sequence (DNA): TGTGCCAGCAGCAGTCCGGGTAGGAATGAGCAGTTCTTC.

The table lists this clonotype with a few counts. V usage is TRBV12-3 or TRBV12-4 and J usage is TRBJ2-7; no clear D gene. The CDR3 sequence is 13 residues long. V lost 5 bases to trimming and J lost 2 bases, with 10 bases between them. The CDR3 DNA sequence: TGTGCCAGCAGTCCCCAGACTCCCTACGAGCAGTACTTC. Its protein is CASSPQTPYEQYF.

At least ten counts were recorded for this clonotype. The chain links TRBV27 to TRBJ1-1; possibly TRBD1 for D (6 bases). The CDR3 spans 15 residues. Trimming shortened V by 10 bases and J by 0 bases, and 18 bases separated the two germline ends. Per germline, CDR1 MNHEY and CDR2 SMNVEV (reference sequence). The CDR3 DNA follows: TGTGCCACCAACGGGGCAGGGGCGATGAACACTGAAGCTTTCTTT. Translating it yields CATNGAGAMNTEAFF.

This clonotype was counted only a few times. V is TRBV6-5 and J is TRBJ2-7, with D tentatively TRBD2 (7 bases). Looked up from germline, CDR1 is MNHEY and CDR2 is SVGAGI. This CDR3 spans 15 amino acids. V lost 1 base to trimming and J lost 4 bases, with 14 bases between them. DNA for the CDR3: TGTGCCAGCAGTTACTTGGGAGGGGGAGGGTACGAGCAGTACTTC. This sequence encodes CASSYLGGGGYEQYF.